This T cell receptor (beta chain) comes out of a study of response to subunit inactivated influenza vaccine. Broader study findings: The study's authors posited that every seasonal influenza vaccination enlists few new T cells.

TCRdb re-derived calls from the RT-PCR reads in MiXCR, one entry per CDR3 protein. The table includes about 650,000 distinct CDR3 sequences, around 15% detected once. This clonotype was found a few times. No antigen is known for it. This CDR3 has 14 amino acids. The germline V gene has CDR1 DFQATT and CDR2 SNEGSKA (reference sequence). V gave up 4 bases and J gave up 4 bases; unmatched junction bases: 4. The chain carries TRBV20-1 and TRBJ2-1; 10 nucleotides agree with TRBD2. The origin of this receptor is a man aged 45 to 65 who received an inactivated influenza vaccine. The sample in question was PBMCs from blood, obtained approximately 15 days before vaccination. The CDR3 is CSAISSGRYNEQFF. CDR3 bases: TGCAGTGCTATTAGTAGCGGGAGGTACAATGAGCAGTTCTTC.